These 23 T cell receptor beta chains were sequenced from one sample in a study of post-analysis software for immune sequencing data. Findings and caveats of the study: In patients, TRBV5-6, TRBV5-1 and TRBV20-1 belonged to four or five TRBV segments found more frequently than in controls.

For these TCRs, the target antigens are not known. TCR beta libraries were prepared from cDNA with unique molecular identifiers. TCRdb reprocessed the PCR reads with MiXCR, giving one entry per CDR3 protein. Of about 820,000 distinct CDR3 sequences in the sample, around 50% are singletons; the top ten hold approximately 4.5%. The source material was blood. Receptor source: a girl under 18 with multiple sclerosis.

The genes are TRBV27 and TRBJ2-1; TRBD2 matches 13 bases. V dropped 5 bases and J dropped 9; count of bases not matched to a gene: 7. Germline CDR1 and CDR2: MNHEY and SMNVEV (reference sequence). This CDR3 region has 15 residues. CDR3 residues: CASSRRLAGGLEQFF. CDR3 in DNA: TGTGCCAGCAGTCGTCGACTAGCGGGAGGTCTTGAGCAGTTCTTC.

This CDR3 is CASSKERVSNYEQYF. The DNA for the CDR3 is TGTGCCAGCAGCAAAGAGAGAGTGAGCAACTACGAGCAGTACTTC. The chain recombines TRBV21-1 with TRBJ2-7. TRBV21-1 is flagged as a pseudogene. The CDR3 loop spans 15 amino acids.

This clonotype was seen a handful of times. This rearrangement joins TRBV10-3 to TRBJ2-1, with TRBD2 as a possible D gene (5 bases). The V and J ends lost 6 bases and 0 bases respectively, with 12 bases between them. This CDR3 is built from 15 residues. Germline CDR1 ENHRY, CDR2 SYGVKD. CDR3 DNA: TGTGCCATCAGGAAGGGAGCTAGCTCCTACAATGAGCAGTTCTTC. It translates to CAIRKGASSYNEQFF.

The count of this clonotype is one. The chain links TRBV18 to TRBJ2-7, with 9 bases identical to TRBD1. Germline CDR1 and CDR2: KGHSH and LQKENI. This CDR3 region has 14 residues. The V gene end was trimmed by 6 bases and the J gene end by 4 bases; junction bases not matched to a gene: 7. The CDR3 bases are TGTGCCAGCTCGGATGGGACAGGGTGGTACGAGCAGTACTTC. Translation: CASSDGTGWYEQYF. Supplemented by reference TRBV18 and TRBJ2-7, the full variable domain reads NAGVMQNPRHLVRRRGQEARLRCSPMKGHSHVYWYRQLPEEGLKFMVYLQKENIIDESGMPKERFSAEFPKEGPSILRIQQVVRGDSAAYFCASSDGTGWYEQYFGPGTRLTVT.

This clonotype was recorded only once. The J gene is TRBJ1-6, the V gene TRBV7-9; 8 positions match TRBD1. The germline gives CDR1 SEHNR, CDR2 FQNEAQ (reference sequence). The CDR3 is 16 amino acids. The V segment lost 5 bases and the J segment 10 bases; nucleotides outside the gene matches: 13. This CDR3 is CASSLGQGGRRSPLHF. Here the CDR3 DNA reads TGTGCCAGCAGCCTTGGACAGGGAGGAAGGCGGTCACCCCTCCACTTT.

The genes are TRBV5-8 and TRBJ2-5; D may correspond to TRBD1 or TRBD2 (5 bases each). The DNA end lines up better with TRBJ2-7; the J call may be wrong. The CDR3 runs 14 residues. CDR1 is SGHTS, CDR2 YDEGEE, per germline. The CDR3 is CASSWRRTSYEQYF. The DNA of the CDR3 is TGTGCCAGCAGCTGGAGGCGGACATCCTACGAGCAGTACTTC.

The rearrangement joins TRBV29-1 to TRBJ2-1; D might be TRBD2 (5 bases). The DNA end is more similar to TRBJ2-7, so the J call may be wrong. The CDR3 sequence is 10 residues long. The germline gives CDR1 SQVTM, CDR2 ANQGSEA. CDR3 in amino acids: CSAGEYEQYF. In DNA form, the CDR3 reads TGCAGCGCCGGGGAGTACGAGCAGTACTTC.

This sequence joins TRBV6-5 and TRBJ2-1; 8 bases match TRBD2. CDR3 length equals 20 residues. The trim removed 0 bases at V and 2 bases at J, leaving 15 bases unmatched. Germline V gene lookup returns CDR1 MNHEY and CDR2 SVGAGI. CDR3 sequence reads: CASSYSSSVRAGDTYNEQFF. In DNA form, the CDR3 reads TGTGCCAGCAGTTACTCCTCCTCTGTCCGAGCGGGAGATACCTACAATGAGCAGTTCTTC.

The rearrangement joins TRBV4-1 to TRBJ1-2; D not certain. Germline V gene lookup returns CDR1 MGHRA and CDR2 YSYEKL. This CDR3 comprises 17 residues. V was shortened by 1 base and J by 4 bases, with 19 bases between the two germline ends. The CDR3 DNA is TGCGCCAGCAGCCAAGTGGCAGCGGCGGCCAGCGTCTATGGCTACACCTTC. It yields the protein CASSQVAAAASVYGYTF.

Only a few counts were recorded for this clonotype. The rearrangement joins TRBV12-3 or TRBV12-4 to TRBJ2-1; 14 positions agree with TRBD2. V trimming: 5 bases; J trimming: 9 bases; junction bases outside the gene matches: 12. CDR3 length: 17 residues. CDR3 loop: CASSPIGTSGRRGEQFF. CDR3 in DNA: TGTGCCAGCAGTCCGATCGGGACTAGCGGGAGAAGGGGTGAGCAGTTCTTC.

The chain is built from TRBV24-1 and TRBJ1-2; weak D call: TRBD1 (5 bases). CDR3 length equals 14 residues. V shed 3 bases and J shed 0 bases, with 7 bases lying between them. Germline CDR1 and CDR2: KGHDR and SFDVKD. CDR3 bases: TGTGCCACCAGTGATGGGACTTCTAACTATGGCTACACCTTC. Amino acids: CATSDGTSNYGYTF.

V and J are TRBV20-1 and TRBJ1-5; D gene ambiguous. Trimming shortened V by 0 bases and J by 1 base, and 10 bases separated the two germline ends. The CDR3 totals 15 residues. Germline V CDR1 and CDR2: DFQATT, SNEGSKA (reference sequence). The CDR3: CSARDQGRSNQPQHF. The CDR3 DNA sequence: TGCAGTGCTAGAGATCAAGGGAGGAGCAATCAGCCCCAGCATTTT.

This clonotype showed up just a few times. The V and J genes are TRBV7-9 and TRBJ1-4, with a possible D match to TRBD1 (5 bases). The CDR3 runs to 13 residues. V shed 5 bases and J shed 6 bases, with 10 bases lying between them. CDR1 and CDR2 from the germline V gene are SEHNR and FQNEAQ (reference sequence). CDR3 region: CASSPRVDEKLFF. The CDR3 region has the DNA TGTGCCAGCAGCCCCAGGGTTGATGAAAAACTGTTTTTT.

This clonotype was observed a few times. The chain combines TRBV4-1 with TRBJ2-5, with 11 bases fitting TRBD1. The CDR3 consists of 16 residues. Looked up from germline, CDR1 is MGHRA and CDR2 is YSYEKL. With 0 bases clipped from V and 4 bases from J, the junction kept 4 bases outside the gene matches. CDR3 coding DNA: TGCGCCAGCAGCCAAGATGGACAGGGGGCGCGAGAGACCCAGTACTTC. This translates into CASSQDGQGARETQYF.

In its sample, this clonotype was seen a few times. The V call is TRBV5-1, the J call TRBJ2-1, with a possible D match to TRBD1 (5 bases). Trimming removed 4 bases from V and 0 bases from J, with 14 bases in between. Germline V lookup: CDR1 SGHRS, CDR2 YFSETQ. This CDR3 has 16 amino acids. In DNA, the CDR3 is TGCGCCAGCAGCCCCTCAGGGCGCCACTCCTACAATGAGCAGTTCTTC. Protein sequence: CASSPSGRHSYNEQFF.

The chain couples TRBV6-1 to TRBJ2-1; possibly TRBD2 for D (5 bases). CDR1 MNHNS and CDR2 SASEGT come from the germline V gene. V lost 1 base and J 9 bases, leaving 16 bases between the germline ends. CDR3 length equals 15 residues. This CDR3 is CASSEGTGYVFEQFF. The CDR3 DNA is TGTGCCAGCAGTGAAGGGACGGGATATGTCTTTGAGCAGTTCTTC.

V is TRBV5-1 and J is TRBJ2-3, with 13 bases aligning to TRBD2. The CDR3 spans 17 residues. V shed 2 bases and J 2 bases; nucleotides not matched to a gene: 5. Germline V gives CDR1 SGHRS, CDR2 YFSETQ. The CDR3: CASSFRTSGGPTDTQYF. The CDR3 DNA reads TGCGCCAGCAGCTTTCGGACTAGCGGGGGCCCCACAGATACGCAGTATTTT. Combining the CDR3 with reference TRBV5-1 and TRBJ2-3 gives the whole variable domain KAGVTQTPRYLIKTRGQQVTLSCSPISGHRSVSWYQQTPGQGLQFLFEYFSETQRNKGNFPGRFSGRQFSNSRSEMNVSTLELGDSALYLCASSFRTSGGPTDTQYFGPGTRLTVL.

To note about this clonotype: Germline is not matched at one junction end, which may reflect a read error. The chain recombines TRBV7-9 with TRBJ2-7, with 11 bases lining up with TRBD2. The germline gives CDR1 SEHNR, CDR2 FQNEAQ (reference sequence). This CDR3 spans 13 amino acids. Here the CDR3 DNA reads TGTGCCAGCAGCATAGCGGGGGGGCTAGAGCAGTACTTC. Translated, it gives CASSIAGGLEQYF.

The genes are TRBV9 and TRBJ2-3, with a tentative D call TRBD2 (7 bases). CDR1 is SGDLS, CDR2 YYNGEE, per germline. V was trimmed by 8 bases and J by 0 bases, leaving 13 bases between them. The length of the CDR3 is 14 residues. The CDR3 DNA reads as TGTGCCAGTGCGGGGGCTCGTAGCACAGATACGCAGTATTTT. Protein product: CASAGARSTDTQYF.

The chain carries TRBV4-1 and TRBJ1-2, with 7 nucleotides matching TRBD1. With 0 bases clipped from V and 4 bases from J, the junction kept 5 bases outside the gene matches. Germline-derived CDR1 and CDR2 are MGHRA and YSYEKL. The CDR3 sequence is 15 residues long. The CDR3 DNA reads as TGCGCCAGCAGCCAAGAAGAGACAGGGCCCTATGGCTACACCTTC. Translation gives CASSQEETGPYGYTF.

The CDR3 nucleotides read TGCAGGGTGGGTCCCCCCCAAGAGCAGTACTTC. This translates into CRVGPPQEQYF. The rearrangement uses TRBV29-1 and TRBJ2-7; D gene uncertain. The CDR3 is 11 residues long. CDR1 and CDR2 (germline): SQVTM, ANQGSEA.

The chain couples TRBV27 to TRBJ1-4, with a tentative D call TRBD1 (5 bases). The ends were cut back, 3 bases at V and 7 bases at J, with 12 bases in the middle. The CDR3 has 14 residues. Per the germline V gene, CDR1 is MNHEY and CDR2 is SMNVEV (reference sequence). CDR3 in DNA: TGTGCCAGCAGTTTTCACGGGACGGCTGAAAAACTGTTTTTT. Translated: CASSFHGTAEKLFF.

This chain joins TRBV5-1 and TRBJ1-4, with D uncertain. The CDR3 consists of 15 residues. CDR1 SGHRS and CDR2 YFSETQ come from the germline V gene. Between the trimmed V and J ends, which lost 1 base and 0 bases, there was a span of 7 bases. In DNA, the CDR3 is TGCGCCAGCAGCTTGACAGATGCAACTAATGAAAAACTGTTTTTT. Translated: CASSLTDATNEKLFF. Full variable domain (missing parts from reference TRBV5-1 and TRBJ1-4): KAGVTQTPRYLIKTRGQQVTLSCSPISGHRSVSWYQQTPGQGLQFLFEYFSETQRNKGNFPGRFSGRQFSNSRSEMNVSTLELGDSALYLCASSLTDATNEKLFFGSGTQLSVL.